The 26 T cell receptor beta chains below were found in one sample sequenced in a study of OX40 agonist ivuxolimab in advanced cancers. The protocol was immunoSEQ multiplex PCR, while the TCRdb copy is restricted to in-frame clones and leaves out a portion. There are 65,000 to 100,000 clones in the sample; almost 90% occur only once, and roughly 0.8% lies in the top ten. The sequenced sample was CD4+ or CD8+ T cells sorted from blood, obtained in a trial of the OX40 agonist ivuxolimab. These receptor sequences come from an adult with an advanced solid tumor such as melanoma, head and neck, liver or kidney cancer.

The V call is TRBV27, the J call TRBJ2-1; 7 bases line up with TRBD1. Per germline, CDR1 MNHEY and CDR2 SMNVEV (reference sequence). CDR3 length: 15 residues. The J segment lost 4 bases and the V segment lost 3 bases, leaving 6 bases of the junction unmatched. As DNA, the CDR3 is TGTGCCAGCAGTTTGGTTCAGGGGGATTACAATGAGCAGTTCTTC. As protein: CASSLVQGDYNEQFF.

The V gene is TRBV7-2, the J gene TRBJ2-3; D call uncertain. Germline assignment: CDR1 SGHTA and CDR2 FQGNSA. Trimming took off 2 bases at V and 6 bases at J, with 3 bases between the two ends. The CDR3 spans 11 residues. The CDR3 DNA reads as TGTGCCAGCAGCTTATGGGATACGCAGTATTTT. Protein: CASSLWDTQYF.

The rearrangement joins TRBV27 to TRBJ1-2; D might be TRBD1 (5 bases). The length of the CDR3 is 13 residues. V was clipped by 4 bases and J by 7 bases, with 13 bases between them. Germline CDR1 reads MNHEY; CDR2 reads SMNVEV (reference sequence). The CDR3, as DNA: TGTGCCAGCAGTTCCTCAGGGCCGTTTGGCTACACCTTC. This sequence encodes CASSSSGPFGYTF.

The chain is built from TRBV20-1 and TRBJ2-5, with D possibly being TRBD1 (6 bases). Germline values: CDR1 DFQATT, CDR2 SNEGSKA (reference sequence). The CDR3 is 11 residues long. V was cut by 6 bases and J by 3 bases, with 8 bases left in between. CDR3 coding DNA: TGCAGTGCCCGGACAGAAGAGACCCAGTACTTC. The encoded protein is CSARTEETQYF.

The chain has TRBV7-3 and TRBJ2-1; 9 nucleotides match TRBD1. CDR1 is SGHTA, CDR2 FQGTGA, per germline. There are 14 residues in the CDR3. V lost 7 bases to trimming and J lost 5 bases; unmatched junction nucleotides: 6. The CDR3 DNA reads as TGTGCCAGCAATCCGGACAGGGGCCACAATGAGCAGTTCTTC. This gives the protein CASNPDRGHNEQFF.

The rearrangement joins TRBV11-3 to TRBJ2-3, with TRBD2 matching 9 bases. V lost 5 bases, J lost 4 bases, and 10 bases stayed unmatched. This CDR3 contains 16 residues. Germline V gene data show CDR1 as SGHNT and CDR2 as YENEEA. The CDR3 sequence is CASSPGDSGSADTQYF. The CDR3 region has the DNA TGTGCCAGCAGCCCCGGCGATAGCGGGAGTGCAGATACGCAGTATTTT.

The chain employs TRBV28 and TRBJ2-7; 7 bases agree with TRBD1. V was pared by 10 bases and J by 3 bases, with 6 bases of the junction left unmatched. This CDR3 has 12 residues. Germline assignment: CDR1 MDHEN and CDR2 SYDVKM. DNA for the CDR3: TGTGCCACCGAGGGGGACAGCTACGAGCAGTACTTC. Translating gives CATEGDSYEQYF.

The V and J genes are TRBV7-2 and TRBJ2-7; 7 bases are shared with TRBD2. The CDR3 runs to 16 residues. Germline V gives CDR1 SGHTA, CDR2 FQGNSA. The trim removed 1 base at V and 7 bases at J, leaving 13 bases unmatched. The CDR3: CASSLEGGRPPQEQYF. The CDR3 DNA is TGTGCCAGCAGCTTAGAGGGCGGGAGACCCCCTCAGGAGCAGTACTTC. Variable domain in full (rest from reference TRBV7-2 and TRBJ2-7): GAGVSQSPSNKVTEKGKDVELRCDPISGHTALYWYRQSLGQGLEFLIYFQGNSAPDKSGLPSDRFSAERTGGSVSTLTIQRTQQEDSAVYLCASSLEGGRPPQEQYFGPGTRLTVT.

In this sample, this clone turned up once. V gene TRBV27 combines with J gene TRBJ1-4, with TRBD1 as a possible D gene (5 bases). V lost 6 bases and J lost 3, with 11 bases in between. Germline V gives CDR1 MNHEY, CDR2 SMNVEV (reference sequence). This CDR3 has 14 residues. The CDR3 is CASRRQLANEKLFF. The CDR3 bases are TGTGCCAGCAGAAGACAGTTAGCTAATGAAAAACTGTTTTTT. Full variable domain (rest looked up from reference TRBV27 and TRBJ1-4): EAQVTQNPRYLITVTGKKLTVTCSQNMNHEYMSWYRQDPGLGLRQIYYSMNVEVTDKGDVPEGYKVSRKEKRNFPLILESPSPNQTSLYFCASRRQLANEKLFFGSGTQLSVL.

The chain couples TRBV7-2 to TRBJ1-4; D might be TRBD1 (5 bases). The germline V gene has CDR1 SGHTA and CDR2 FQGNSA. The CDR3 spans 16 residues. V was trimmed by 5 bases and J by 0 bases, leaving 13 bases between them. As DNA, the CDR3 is TGTGCCAGCAGCCGGGGACTTACTGCAACTAATGAAAAACTGTTTTTT. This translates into CASSRGLTATNEKLFF.

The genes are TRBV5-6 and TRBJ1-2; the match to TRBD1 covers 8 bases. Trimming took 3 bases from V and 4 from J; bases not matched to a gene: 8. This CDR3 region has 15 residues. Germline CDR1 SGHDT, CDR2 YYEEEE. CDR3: CASSSPRTGTYGYTF. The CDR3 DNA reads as TGTGCCAGCAGCTCGCCTCGGACAGGGACCTATGGCTACACCTTC.

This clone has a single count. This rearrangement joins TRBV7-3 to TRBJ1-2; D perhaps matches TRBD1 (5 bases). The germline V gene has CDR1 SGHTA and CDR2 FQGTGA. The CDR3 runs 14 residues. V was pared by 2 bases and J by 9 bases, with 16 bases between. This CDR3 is CASSLVPGPKSYTF. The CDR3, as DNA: TGTGCCAGCAGCTTAGTACCGGGACCAAAGAGCTACACCTTC.

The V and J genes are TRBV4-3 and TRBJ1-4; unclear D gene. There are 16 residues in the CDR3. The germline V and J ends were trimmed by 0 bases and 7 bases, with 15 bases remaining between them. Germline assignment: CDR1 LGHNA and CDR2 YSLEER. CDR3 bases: TGCGCCAGCAGCCAAGATTACGGAGGACCTGGTGAAAAACTGTTTTTT. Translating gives CASSQDYGGPGEKLFF.

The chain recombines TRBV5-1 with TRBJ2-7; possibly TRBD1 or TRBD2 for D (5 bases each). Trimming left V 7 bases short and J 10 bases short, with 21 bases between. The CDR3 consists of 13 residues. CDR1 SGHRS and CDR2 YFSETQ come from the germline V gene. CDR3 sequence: CASGAGADSAQYF. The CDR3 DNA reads TGCGCCAGCGGCGCCGGGGCCGATTCTGCACAGTACTTC.

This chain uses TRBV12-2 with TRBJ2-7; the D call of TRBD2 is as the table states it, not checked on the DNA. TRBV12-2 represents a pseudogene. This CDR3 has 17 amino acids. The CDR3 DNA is TGTGCAAGTCGCTTAGGATGGCCTAGCGGGAAAGTGTACGAGCAGTACTTC. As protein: CASRLGWPSGKVYEQYF.

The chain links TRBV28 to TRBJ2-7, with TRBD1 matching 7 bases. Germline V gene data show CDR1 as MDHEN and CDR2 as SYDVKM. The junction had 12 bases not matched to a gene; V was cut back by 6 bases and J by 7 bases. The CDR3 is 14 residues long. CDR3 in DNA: TGTGCCAGCAGCCGAACCGGGACAGTAAATGAGCAGTACTTC. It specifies CASSRTGTVNEQYF.

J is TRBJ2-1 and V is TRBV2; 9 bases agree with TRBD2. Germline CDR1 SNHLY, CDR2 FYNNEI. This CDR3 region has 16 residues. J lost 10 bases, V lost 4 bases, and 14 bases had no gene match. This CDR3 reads CASSAGLAGTQGEQFF. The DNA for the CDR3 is TGTGCCAGCAGTGCGGGTCTAGCGGGAACCCAGGGGGAGCAGTTCTTC. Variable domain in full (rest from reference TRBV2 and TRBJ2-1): EPEVTQTPSHQVTQMGQEVILRCVPISNHLYFYWYRQILGQKVEFLVSFYNNEISEKSEIFDDQFSVERPDGSNFTLKIRSTKLEDSAMYFCASSAGLAGTQGEQFFGPGTRLTVL.

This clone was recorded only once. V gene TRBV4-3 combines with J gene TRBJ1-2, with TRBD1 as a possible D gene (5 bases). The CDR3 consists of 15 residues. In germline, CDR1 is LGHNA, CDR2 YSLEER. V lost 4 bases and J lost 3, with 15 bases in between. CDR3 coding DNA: TGCGCCAGCAGCCCATCCCAGGGTAACTACTATGGCTACACCTTC. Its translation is CASSPSQGNYYGYTF.

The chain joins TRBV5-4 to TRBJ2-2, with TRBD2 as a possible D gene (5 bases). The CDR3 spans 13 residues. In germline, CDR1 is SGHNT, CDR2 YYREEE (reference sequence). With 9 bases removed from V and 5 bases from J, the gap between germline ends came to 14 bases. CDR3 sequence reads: CATTRGRTGELFF. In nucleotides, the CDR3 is TGTGCCACTACAAGAGGGCGGACCGGGGAGCTGTTTTTT. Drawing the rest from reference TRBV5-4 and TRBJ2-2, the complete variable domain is ETGVTQSPTHLIKTRGQQVTLRCSSQSGHNTVSWYQQALGQGPQFIFQYYREEENGRGNFPPRFSGLQFPNYSSELNVNALELDDSALYLCATTRGRTGELFFGEGSRLTVL.

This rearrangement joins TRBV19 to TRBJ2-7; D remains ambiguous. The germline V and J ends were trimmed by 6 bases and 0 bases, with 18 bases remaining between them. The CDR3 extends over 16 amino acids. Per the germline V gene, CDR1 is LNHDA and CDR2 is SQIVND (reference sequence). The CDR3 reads CASSEGLGRASYEQYF. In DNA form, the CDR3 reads TGTGCCAGTAGCGAAGGGTTGGGCAGAGCCTCCTACGAGCAGTACTTC.

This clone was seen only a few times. The DNA of the CDR3 is TGTGCCAGCTCCCTTAGAGCGGGAGTCTCTGAGACCCAGTACTTC. Protein product: CASSLRAGVSETQYF. The chain combines TRBV7-2 with TRBJ2-5, with 8 bases lining up with TRBD2. This CDR3 has 15 residues. With V trimmed by 8 bases and J by 5 bases, 13 bases remained unmatched. Germline lookup yields CDR1 SGHTA and CDR2 FQGNSA.

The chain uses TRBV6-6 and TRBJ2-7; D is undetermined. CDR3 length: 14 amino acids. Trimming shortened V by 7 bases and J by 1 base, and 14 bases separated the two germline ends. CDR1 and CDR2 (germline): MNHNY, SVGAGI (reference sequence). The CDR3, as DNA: TGTGCCAGCACCACGAGTGACGCTTCCTACGAGCAGTACTTC. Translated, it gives CASTTSDASYEQYF.

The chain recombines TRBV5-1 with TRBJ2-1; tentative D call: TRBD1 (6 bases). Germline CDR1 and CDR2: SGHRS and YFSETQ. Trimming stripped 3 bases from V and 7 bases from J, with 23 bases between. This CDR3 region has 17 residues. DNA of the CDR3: TGCGCCAGCAGCTCACAGGGTCTGGCGGCAATTATGAATGAGCAGTTCTTC. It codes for CASSSQGLAAIMNEQFF.

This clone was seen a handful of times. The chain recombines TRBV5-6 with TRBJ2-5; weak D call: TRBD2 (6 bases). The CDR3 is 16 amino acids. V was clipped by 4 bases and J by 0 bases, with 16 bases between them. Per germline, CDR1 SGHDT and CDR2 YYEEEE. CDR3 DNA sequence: TGTGCCAGCAGCCTTCCTAGCGCGAATAACCAAGAGACCCAGTACTTC. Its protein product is CASSLPSANNQETQYF.

CDR3 protein: CASSTSRGLETQYF. CDR3 bases: TGTGCCAGCAGCACAAGTAGGGGTTTAGAGACCCAGTACTTC. This chain joins TRBV11-2 and TRBJ2-5, with D tentatively TRBD1 (5 bases). The V end lost 5 bases, the J end lost 4 bases, and 14 bases lay between the germline ends. Germline V gene sequence: CDR1 SGHAT, CDR2 FQNNGV. The CDR3 consists of 14 residues.

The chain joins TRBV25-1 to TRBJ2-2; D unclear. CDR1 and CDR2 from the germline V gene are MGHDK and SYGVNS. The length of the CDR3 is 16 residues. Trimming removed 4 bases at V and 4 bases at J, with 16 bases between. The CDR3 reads CASSASGRRVTGELFF. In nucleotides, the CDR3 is TGTGCCAGCAGTGCCTCCGGACGACGAGTCACCGGGGAGCTGTTTTTT.